This T cell receptor (beta chain) was identified during a study of cytomegalovirus exposure and HLA in healthy donors. V was clipped by 2 bases and J by 4 bases, with 9 bases between them. The CDR3 totals 14 residues. Looked up from germline, CDR1 is SGHDT and CDR2 is YYEEEE. Remarks on this clone: Antigen: not known.

60 Vbeta and 13 Jbeta primers were used in PCR. TCRdb's copy holds only in-frame clones and misses some; the assay was immunoSEQ multiplex PCR. The table records approximately 160,000 clones, around four fifths of them present only once. Points from the study as a whole: Later, TCR association rates were found to vary by HLA locus, highest for DRB1 and lowest for HLA-C.

Sequencing was carried out using PBMCs. The clonotype was recovered from a man between 18 and 29 years old in good health and CMV-seropositive. The rearrangement joins TRBV5-6 to TRBJ1-4; D is undetermined. CDR3 nucleotide sequence: TGTGCCAGCAGCTTTGCAAGCCTTAATGAAAAACTGTTTTTT. Its translation is CASSFASLNEKLFF.